This TCR beta chain appears in the sequencing data of a study of cytomegalovirus exposure and HLA in healthy donors (dated by TCRdb to the late 2010s). In the study overall: In an earlier analysis of several hundred of the donors, 276 Gb of sequence data and 100 million or so unique TCR beta sequences from about 179 million T cells were reported. An early release that covered more than 550 HLA-typed donors contained approximately 290 gigabases of sequencing data and around 85 million unique TCR sequences. Of the roughly 400 genotyped donors, around 81% fell in the genetic ancestry cluster associated with self-reported Caucasian donors. The study aimed to test whether cataloging public T cell receptors could reveal signatures of past pathogen exposure. The study used immunosequencing to profile the T cell repertoires of several hundred subjects and linked those repertoires to cytomegalovirus serostatus. A separate validation cohort of approximately 130 different subjects was used in addition to the roughly 670-subject first cohort. High-throughput TCR immunosequencing, statistical association of individual TCRs with disease status, and machine learning were combined to predict cytomegalovirus infection status. To study patterns of TCR occurrence, a later analysis re-analyzed previously published TCR beta repertoires from several hundred donors and added high-resolution HLA genotyping. Rather than drawing on any new phenotypic data, the later analysis identified candidate immune exposures from TCR beta sequences and the way those sequences occurred across donors. An earlier analysis of 587 of the donors applied high-throughput TCR beta sequencing to assess whether each TCR beta V gene segment acted as functional or pseudogenic. Donor age, sex, ethnicity and CMV serostatus were compiled alongside the repertoire data. A later genetic analysis took genome-wide SNP genotypes for about 65% of the 666 donors and used that subset as a discovery cohort. All discovery cohort repertoires had been generated on a single sequencing platform. HLA typing covered class I and class II loci at four-digit resolution. The number of typed donors differed by locus: roughly 629-640 for A, B, C, DRB1 and DQB1; 500 to 550 for DQA1; some 590 for DPA1; and about 470 for DPB1. Because of strong linkage in the cohort, five DR-DQ haplotypes were treated as single units for association and clustering. On average, roughly 240,000 unique TCR beta nucleotide sequences were sequenced per donor among some 430 genotyped donors of the cohort, with roughly 18% of those sequences being non-productive.

Summary of the overall study and its limitations: At a false discovery rate of 0.05, a later analysis linked about 16,000 TCR beta sequences to specific HLA alleles. Most CMV-associated TCR beta chains appeared to be HLA-restricted in a later analysis, and the HLA associations seemed to be driven largely by CMV exposure. A later genetic analysis reported fewer N-insertions in productive TCRs among donors in an Asian-associated ancestry cluster than the 666-donor mean. HLA typing was unavailable for some donors at each locus, so association tests used only the typed subset. This cohort had only TCR beta chains sequenced, and the lack of alpha or paired-chain data limited which features could be detected. Sequencing depth was assumed to be roughly uniform across donors in the presence/absence analyses, though that assumption may not hold. In an earlier analysis of approximately 600 of the donors, most TCR beta V segments were observed in productive rearrangements about 90% or about 30% of the time, broadly matching IMGT annotations. Immune exposure information for the cohort was limited to CMV serostatus. In a later analysis, the rate of TCR association differed among HLA loci, with DRB1 alleles having the most associated TCRs and HLA-C alleles having the fewest. A further reported finding was that TCR beta sequences accurately predicted the HLA-A and HLA-B alleles for most subjects in the first cohort. A cluster of highly shared sequence variants was judged likely to be a technical artifact of the sequencing pipeline. Compared with equally common non-associated chains, HLA-associated TCR beta chains in a later analysis were more clonally expanded and had lower generation probabilities. Strong co-occurrence of HLA alleles, especially DR and DQ, made assigning TCR associations to individual alleles difficult. The authors suggested that the approach could potentially be generalized to other disease states and immunological phenotypes. A later analysis reported that several top co-occurrence clusters appeared linked to parvovirus B19, influenza, CMV and Epstein-Barr virus. Correlated functional status among segregating V segments might be attributable to linkage disequilibrium, but an unknown experimental factor could not be ruled out. In both the original and validation cohorts, the classifier was reported to diagnose cytomegalovirus status with high specificity and sensitivity. Across donors, most TCR sequences were observed very rarely, whereas some public TCRs were present in many individuals. In the study, 150 to 200 TCR beta chains were listed as associated with cytomegalovirus. V-gene and J-gene trimming of TCR beta chains was associated with a missense DCLRE1C variant in a later genetic analysis, and the association was replicated in an independent cohort. Because counts were too low, around 18 rarely observed V segments, including chromosome 9 orphons, were left out of the earlier analysis of a few hundred of the donors. Three of the identified cytomegalovirus-associated TCR beta chains were confirmed in vitro to be specific for cytomegalovirus antigens. Because the 87-base-pair reads could not distinguish some IMGT-functional V segments, including TRBV6-2 and TRBV6-3, those segments were excluded.

The library was made by the immunoSEQ multiplex PCR assay. For the multiplex PCR, a mixture combining 60 forward primers for TCR Vbeta segments and 13 reverse primers for TCR Jbeta segments was used. Amplification of the CDR3 region of rearranged TCR beta genes was performed with a multiplex PCR assay on genomic DNA. On the Illumina HiSeq System, the amplified TCR beta libraries were sequenced as 87-base-pair reads. The authors' analysis ran thus. A later analysis counted approximately 76 million unique TCR beta chains across the 690 or so repertoires, and 9 million to 14 million of these chains were shared by at least two donors. To remove PCR and sequencing errors, raw reads were error-corrected and collapsed into unique sequences using a nearest-neighbor algorithm that merged closely related sequences. To assign V, D and J gene segments, CDR3 sequences were aligned to IMGT reference sequences. For a sequence to be retained, a match of at least six nucleotides was required to both a V gene segment and a J gene segment. Rearrangements were classified as productive when the CDR3 lacked stop codons and remained in frame with V and J, and all other rearrangements were classified as non-productive. Following IMGT convention, CDR3 was defined as the stretch from the second conserved V-encoded cysteine up to the conserved J-encoded phenylalanine. Sequences without an unambiguous match to a single V gene segment were excluded from the earlier analysis of approximately 560 of the donors. In an earlier analysis of around 590 of the donors, a V segment was called functional when productive rearrangements were above 56.7%, and segregating when the standard deviation between donors exceeded 5%. A statistical classification framework was built for diagnosing cytomegalovirus status from the catalog of TCR beta chain sequences. In a later analysis, TCR nucleotide sequences were compared against IMGT/GENE-DB human TR gene sequences so that V and J genes could be assigned. The TCRdist pipeline was used in a later analysis to assign CDR3 sequences and most-parsimonious VDJ recombination scenarios. A later analysis defined each TCR beta chain by its CDR3 amino acid sequence plus V-gene family, and excluded reads lacking a unique V-gene family. In a later analysis, around 600 highly shared, low-generation-probability nucleotide sequences were removed to address suspected cross-contamination and a sequencing artifact. In a later analysis, a clonal expansion index for each public chain was calculated from normalized within-repertoire ranks of inferred template counts. Generation probabilities in a later analysis came from a VDJ recombination model fitted to out-of-frame rearrangements, and those results were checked against IGoR. In a later analysis, hypergeometric tests were used to score TCR-TCR, TCR-HLA and TCR-CMV co-occurrence, with a repertoire-size bias correction applied to TCR pairs. To estimate false discovery rates, a later analysis permuted the HLA or CMV assignments 20 times. In a later analysis, co-occurring TCRs were grouped with DBSCAN, and TCRdist sequence similarity was added when clustering was performed within HLA-allele-positive subsets. Repertoires with fewer than 30,000 or more than 120,000 public chains, plus five repertoires with anomalous nucleotide sharing, were excluded from co-occurrence clustering. TCRdb stores this immuneACCESS table with in-frame sequences only. Part of the clones is absent; in the studies checked, under half of the shortfall reflects unresolved V genes, and no reason is known for the rest. D and trimming come from the DNA, and the V and J calls and clone size come from that table. The record for this sample contains about 130,000 clones. The ten largest clones take up 1% of the sample.

Comment on this clone: Its antigen is not yet known.

The germline V gene (reference sequence) gives CDR1 as MNHEY and CDR2 as SMNVEV. Its CDR3 holds 14 amino acids, cysteine through phenylalanine. The sequence is cut down to CDR3 DNA, 42 bases in frame from base 1. V is clipped by 8 bases and J by 0 bases, and the sequence between their germline boundaries is 14 bases long. The cohort was made up of several hundred healthy bone marrow donors. All cohort members were sampled while nominally healthy, although unrecorded immune exposures were likely present. The donor was CMV seronegative and belonged to the group of 352 seronegative cohort members. Every donor gave a peripheral blood sample, and the peripheral blood mononuclear cells from that sample were used for TCR beta sequencing. Genomic DNA was extracted from the blood cell samples with the Qiagen DNeasy Blood Extraction Kit.

The chain employs TRBV27 and TRBJ2-7; a weak D assignment points to TRBD1 (6 bases agree). This receptor was obtained from a man aged 18 to 35 in good health and CMV-seronegative. The sequenced sample was PBMCs. The CDR3 region reads CASYGTQGSYEQYF. The DNA is TGTGCCAGCTACGGGACACAAGGCTCCTACGAGCAGTACTTC.